Listed here is a single T cell receptor beta chain. The source of the sample is a study of blood T cell repertoires in COVID-19. Study in general: The samples span acute and convalescent COVID-19 from the United States, Italy and Spain. From T cells, B-cell-depleted T cells, or PBMCs came the material, which was cDNA or gDNA.

The CDR3 has 13 amino acids. The V and J ends lost 7 bases and 7 bases, in that order; junction bases with no gene match: 6. Germline-derived CDR1 and CDR2 are WSHSY and SAAADI. Sequencing was performed with immunoSEQ multiplex PCR; in TCRdb, only in-frame clones are kept and a portion is missing. The table includes 50,000 to 80,000 clones, about 80% detected once. The source material was peripheral blood. The TCR sequence derives from a man in his sixties with COVID-19, enrolled during active disease. V usage is TRBV10-2 and J usage is TRBJ1-5; the match to TRBD1 covers 8 bases. For the CDR3, the DNA is TGCGCCAGCATATCGGACAGGGAGCAGCCCCAGCATTTT. It translates to CASISDREQPQHF.